This T cell receptor (beta chain) was sequenced for a study of cytomegalovirus exposure and HLA in healthy donors. Study-level background: The 95 to 150 validation repertoires were produced on the same platform as the roughly 700 repertoires of the first cohort. This was reported in a later analysis. Study-wide points: The study labeled under 200 TCR beta chains cytomegalovirus-associated. Reportedly, cytomegalovirus status was diagnosed with high sensitivity and specificity.

The repertoire was sequenced with immunoSEQ multiplex PCR; TCRdb's copy has only in-frame clones and lacks some. The data hold 80,000 to 100,000 clones, with about 90% observed a single time. V was pared by 6 bases and J by 9 bases, with 10 bases of the junction left unmatched. Germline lookup yields CDR1 WSHSY and CDR2 SAAADI. The CDR3 is 16 residues long. Comment on this clone: Its target is not known.

The sequence came from a man aged 18-30 years in good health and CMV-seropositive. The chain recombines TRBV10-2 with TRBJ2-1, with 14 bases matching TRBD2. Sample: PBMCs. The CDR3, as DNA: TGCGCCAGCAGGGCGGGACTAGCGGGAGTATCCGGTGAGCAGTTCTTC. It is translated as CASRAGLAGVSGEQFF.